The clone carrying this TCR beta chain was found a few times. A second roughly 6 to 11 cycle PCR used barcoded and J-beta primers. TCRdb fed the 5' RACE reads into MiXCR, producing one record per CDR3 protein. The table records some 780,000 distinct CDR3 sequences, about 56% of them present only once. This entry comes from a study of blood T cells in healthy people across ages. Germline values: CDR1 SNHLY, CDR2 FYNNEI. Trimming cost V 4 bases and J 7 bases, with 14 bases left between them. CDR3 length: 14 amino acids. The V call is TRBV2, the J call TRBJ2-1; D gene unclear. This clonotype was obtained from a man in his forties in good health. Specimen: blood. This CDR3 reads CASSGSFGRNEQFF. The CDR3 nucleotides read TGTGCCAGCAGTGGTAGCTTTGGGCGAAATGAGCAGTTCTTC.